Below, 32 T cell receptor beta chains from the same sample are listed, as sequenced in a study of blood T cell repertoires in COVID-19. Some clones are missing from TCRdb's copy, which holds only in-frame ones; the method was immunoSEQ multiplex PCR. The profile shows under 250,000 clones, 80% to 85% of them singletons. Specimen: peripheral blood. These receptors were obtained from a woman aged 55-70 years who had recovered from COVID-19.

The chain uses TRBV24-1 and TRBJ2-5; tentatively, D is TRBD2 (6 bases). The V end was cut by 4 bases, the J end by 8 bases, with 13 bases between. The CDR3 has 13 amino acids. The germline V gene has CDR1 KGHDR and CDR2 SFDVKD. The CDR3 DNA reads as TGTGCCACCAGTGAGGCCGGAGGGGAAACCCAGTACTTC. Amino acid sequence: CATSEAGGETQYF.

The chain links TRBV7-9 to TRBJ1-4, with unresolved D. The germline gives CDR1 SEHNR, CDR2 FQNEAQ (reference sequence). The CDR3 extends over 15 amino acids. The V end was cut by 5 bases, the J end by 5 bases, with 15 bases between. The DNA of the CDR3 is TGTGCCAGCAGCCACTGGAGTAATACGAATGAAAAACTGTTTTTT. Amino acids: CASSHWSNTNEKLFF.

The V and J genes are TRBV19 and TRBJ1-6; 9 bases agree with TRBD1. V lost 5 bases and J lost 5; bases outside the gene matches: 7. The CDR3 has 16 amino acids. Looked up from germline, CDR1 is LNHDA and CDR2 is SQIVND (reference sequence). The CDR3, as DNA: TGTGCCAGTAGTCACAGGGGGCTACTTGATAATTCACCCCTCCACTTT. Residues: CASSHRGLLDNSPLHF.

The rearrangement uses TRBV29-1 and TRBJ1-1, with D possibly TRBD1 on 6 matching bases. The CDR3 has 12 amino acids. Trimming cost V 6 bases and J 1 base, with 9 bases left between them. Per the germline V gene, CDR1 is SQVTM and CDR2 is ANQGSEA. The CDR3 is CSVRQENTEAFF. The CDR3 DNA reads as TGCAGCGTCCGACAGGAGAACACTGAAGCTTTCTTT.

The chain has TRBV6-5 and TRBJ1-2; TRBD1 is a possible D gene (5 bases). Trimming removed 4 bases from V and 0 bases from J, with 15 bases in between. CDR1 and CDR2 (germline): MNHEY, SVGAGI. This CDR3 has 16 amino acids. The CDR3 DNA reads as TGTGCCAGCAGTTTTCGGGGGAGGGGATCTAACTATGGCTACACCTTC. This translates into CASSFRGRGSNYGYTF.

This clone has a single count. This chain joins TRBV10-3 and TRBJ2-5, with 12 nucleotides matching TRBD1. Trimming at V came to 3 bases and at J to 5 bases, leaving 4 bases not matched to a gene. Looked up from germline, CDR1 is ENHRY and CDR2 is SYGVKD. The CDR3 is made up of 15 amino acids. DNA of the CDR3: TGTGCCATCAGTGAAGGGACAGGGGGCATGGAGACCCAGTACTTC. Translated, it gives CAISEGTGGMETQYF.

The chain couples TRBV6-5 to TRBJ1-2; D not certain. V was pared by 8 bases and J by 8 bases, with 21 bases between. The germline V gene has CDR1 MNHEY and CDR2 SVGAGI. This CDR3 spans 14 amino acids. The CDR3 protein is CASLFSASRNGYTF. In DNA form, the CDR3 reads TGTGCCAGCCTTTTTAGTGCGAGCCGTAACGGCTACACCTTC.

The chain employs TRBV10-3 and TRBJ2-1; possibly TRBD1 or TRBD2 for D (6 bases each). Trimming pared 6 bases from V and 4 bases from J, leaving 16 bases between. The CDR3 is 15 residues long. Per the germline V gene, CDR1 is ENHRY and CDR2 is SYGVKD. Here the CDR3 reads CAIREGGLGYNEQFF. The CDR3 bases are TGTGCCATCAGGGAGGGGGGCCTAGGGTACAATGAGCAGTTCTTC.

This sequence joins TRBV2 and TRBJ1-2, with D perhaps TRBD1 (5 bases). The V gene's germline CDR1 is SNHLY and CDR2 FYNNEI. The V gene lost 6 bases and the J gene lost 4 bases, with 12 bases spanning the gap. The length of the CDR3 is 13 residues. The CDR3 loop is CASRPTDSYGYTF. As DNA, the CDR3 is TGTGCCAGCAGACCTACTGACAGCTATGGCTACACCTTC.

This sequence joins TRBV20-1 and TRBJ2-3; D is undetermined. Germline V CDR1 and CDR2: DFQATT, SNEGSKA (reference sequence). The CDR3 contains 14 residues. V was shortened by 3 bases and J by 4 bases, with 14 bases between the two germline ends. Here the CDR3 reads CSASPLEWSDTQYF. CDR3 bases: TGCAGTGCTAGTCCCCTGGAGTGGTCAGATACGCAGTATTTT.

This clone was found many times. CDR3 nucleotide sequence: TGTGCCAGTAGCAATACAGCGGGGGGAGTTGGTACGCAGTATTTT. It codes for CASSNTAGGVGTQYF. The chain links TRBV19 to TRBJ2-3, with TRBD2 matching 9 bases. Unmatched junction bases numbered 12, after V lost 6 bases and J lost 8 bases. The CDR3 has 15 amino acids. Germline assignment: CDR1 LNHDA and CDR2 SQIVND (reference sequence).

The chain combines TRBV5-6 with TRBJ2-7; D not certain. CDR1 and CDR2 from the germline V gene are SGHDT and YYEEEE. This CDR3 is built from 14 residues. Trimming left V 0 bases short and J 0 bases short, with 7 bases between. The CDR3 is CASSLDIGSYEQYF. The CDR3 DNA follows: TGTGCCAGCAGCTTGGATATCGGCTCCTACGAGCAGTACTTC.

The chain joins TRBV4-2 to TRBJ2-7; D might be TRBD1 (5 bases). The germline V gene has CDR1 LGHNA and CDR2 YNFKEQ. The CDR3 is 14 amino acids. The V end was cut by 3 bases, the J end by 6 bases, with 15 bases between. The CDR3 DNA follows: TGTGCCAGCAGCCAGGACATCTTATCGGGCGAGCAGTACTTC. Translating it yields CASSQDILSGEQYF.

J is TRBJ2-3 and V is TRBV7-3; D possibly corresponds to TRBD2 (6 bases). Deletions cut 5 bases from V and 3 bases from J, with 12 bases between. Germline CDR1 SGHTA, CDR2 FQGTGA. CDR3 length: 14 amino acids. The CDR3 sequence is CASSEGGGTDTQYF. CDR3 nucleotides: TGTGCCAGCAGCGAAGGTGGGGGGACAGATACGCAGTATTTT.

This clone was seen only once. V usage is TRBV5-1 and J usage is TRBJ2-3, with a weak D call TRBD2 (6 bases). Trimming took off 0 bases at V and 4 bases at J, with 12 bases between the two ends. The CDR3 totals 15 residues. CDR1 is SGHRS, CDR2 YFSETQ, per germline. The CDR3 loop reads CASSLAGGRADTQYF. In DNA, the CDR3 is TGCGCCAGCAGCTTGGCCGGGGGACGGGCAGATACGCAGTATTTT.

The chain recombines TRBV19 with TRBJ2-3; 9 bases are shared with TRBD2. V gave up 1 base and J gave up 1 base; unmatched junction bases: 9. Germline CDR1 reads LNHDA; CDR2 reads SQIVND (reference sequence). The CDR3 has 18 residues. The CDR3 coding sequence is TGTGCCAGTAGTATAGGTGTTAGCGGGGGCCCCCGCACAGATACGCAGTATTTT. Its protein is CASSIGVSGGPRTDTQYF.

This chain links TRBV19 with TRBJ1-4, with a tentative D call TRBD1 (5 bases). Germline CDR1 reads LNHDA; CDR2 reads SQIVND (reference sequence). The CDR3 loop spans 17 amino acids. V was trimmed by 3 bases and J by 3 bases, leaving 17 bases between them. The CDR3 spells CASSIVGLPGANEKLFF. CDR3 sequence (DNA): TGTGCCAGTAGTATTGTGGGACTGCCGGGGGCTAATGAAAAACTGTTTTTT.

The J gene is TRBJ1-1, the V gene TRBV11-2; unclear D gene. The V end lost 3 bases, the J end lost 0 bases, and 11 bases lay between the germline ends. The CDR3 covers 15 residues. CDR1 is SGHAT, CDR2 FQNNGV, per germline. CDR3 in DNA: TGTGCCAGCAGCTTCCAGGCCTCCTTGAACACTGAAGCTTTCTTT. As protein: CASSFQASLNTEAFF.

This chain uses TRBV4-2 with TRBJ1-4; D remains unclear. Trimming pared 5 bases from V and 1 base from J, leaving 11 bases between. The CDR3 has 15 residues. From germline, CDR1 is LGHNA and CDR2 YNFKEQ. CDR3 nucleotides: TGTGCCAGCAGCGTGAAGCACGGAACTAATGAAAAACTGTTTTTT. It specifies CASSVKHGTNEKLFF.

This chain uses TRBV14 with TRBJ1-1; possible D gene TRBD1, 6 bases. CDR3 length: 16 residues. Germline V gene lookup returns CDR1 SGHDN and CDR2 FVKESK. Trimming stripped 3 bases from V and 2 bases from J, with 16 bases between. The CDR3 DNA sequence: TGTGCCAGCAGCCAGCCCAAACAGGGCGGAAACACTGAAGCTTTCTTT. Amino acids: CASSQPKQGGNTEAFF.

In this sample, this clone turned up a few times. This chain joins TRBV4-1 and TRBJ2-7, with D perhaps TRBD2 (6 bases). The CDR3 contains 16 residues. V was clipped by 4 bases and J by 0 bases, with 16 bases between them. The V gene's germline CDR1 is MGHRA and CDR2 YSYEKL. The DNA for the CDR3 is TGCGCCAGCAGCCTCACGCGGGGTGTATTCTCCTACGAGCAGTACTTC. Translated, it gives CASSLTRGVFSYEQYF.

DNA for the CDR3: TGTGCCAGCAGCTTAGTTGCCGAGGCCGAGCAGTACTTC. Its translation: CASSLVAEAEQYF. The rearrangement uses TRBV7-9 and TRBJ2-7; the D is unclear. This CDR3 spans 13 amino acids. V was trimmed by 1 base and J by 6 bases, leaving 10 bases between them. CDR1 is SEHNR and CDR2 is FQNEAQ in the germline V gene (reference sequence).

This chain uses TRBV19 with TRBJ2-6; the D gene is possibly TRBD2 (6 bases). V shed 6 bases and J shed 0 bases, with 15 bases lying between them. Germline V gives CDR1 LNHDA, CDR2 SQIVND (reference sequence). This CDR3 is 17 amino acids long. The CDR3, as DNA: TGTGCCAGTAGCAATCAGGGACTTAACTCTGGGGCCAACGTCCTGACTTTC. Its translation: CASSNQGLNSGANVLTF.

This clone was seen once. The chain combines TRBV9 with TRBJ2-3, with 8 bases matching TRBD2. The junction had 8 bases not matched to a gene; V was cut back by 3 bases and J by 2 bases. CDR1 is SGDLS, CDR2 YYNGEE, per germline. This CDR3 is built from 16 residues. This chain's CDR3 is CASSARSGDPTDTQYF. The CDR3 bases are TGTGCCAGCAGCGCCCGTAGCGGGGACCCCACAGATACGCAGTATTTT.

The DNA of the CDR3 is TGTGCCAGCAGTGGGGACAGGTGGAATCGAGGCACAGATACGCAGTATTTT. Its protein is CASSGDRWNRGTDTQYF. The chain joins TRBV6-1 to TRBJ2-3; 8 positions agree with TRBD1. Losses at the gene ends were 4 bases for V and 1 base for J; bases not matched to a gene: 10. This CDR3 contains 17 residues. Per the germline V gene, CDR1 is MNHNS and CDR2 is SASEGT.

Here the CDR3 DNA reads TGTGCCAGTAGTATTAGGGGGAACCACAATCAGCCCCAGCATTTT. Its protein is CASSIRGNHNQPQHF. The V call is TRBV19, the J call TRBJ1-5, with D maybe TRBD1 (6 bases). Trimming removed 3 bases at V and 3 bases at J, with 12 bases between. This CDR3 has 15 amino acids. Germline-derived CDR1 and CDR2 are LNHDA and SQIVND (reference sequence).

In nucleotides, the CDR3 is TGTGCCAGTAGTCTCAGACAGGGAACTTCCTCTGGGGCCAACGTCCTGACTTTC. Amino acid sequence: CASSLRQGTSSGANVLTF. The J gene is TRBJ2-6, the V gene TRBV19, with 7 nucleotides matching TRBD1. V was pared by 5 bases and J by 0 bases, with 10 bases of the junction left unmatched. Germline lookup yields CDR1 LNHDA and CDR2 SQIVND (reference sequence). CDR3 length: 18 amino acids.

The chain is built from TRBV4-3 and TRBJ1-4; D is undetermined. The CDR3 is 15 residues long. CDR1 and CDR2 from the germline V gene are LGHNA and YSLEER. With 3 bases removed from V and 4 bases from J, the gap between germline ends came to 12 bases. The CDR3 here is CASSQADKYNEKLFF. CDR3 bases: TGCGCCAGCAGCCAGGCGGATAAGTATAATGAAAAACTGTTTTTT.

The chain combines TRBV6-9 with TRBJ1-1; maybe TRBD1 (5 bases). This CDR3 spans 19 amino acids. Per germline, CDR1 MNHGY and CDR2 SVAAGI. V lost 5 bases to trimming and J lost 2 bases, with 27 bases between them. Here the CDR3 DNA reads TGTGCCAGCAGTCCCCCGGCAGGGCCATCCGGGGGGAGAAACACTGAAGCTTTCTTT. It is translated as CASSPPAGPSGGRNTEAFF.

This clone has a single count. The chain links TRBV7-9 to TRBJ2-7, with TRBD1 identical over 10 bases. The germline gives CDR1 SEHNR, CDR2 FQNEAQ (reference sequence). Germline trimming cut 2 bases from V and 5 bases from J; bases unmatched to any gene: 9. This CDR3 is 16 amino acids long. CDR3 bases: TGTGCCAGCAGCTTAACGCAGGGACAGGGGTCGAACGAGCAGTACTTC. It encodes CASSLTQGQGSNEQYF.

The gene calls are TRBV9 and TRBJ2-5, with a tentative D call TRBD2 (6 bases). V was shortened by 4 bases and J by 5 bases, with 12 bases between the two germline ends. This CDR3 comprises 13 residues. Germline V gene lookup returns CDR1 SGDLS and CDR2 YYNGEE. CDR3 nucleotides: TGTGCCAGCAGCCGGCGACTAGAGGAGACCCAGTACTTC. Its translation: CASSRRLEETQYF.

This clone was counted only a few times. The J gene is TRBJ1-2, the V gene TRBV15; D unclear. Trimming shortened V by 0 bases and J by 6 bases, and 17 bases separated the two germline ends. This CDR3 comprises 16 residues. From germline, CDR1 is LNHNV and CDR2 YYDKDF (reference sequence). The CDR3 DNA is TGTGCCACCAGCAGAGACTTCCGTTGGCGCGGGGATGGCTACACCTTC. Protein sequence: CATSRDFRWRGDGYTF.